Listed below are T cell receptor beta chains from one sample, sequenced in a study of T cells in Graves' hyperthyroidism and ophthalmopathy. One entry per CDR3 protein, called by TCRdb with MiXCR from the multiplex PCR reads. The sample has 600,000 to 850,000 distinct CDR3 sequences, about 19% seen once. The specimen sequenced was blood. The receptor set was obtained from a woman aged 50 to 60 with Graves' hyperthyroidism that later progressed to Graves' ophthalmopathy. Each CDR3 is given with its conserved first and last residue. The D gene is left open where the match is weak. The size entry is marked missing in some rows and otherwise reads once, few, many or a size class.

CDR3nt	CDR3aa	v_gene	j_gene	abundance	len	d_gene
TGTGCCAGCAGGTGGGGGGGAACTAACTATGGCTACACCTTC	CASRWGGTNYGYTF	TRBV2	TRBJ1-2	many	14	-
TGTGCCAGCAGCTTAGATCTGGCTAGCGGTTCCCACAATGAGCAGTTCTTC	CASSLDLASGSHNEQFF	TRBV11-2	TRBJ2-1	many	17	TRBD2
TGTGCCAGCCTTTCGGAGGGTACGTACAATGAGCAGTTCTTC	CASLSEGTYNEQFF	TRBV6-2/TRBV6-3	TRBJ2-1	-	14	-
TGTGCCAGCAGCCAAGATAGGGGGCTAGAGACCCAGTACTTC	CASSQDRGLETQYF	TRBV11-2	TRBJ2-5	many	14	TRBD1
TGTGCTAGTGGTTTCTCGTCCAGGGTGAACTATGGCTACACCTTC	CASGFSSRVNYGYTF	TRBV12-5	TRBJ1-2	few	15	-
TGTGCCAGCAGCCAAGATTCGGCCAGGAGCTATTCACCCCTCCACTTT	CASSQDSARSYSPLHF	TRBV3-1	TRBJ1-6	many	16	-
TGTGCCACCCCGGGACAGTTCTATGGCTACACCTTC	CATPGQFYGYTF	TRBV28	TRBJ1-2	-	12	TRBD1
TGTGCCAGCAGCTTAGCAGGGGGAATAGATCGCTACACCTTC	CASSLAGGIDRYTF	TRBV7-6	TRBJ1-2	-	14	-
TGTGCCAGCAGTAGGGGTCCAAAACTGTTTTTT	CASSRGPKLFF	TRBV12-3/TRBV12-4	TRBJ1-4	-	11	-
TGTGCCAGCAGTTCACCCGGACAGGGACTCGGGAACACTGAAGCTTTCTTT	CASSSPGQGLGNTEAFF	TRBV28	TRBJ1-1	-	17	TRBD1
TGTGCCAGCAGCCCCTCCCAACGAGACGGCGTGAACACTGAAGCTTTCTTT	CASSPSQRDGVNTEAFF	TRBV9	TRBJ1-1	many	17	-
TGCGCCAGCAGCCAAGGGGTGTTGGAGACCCAGTACTTC	CASSQGVLETQYF	TRBV4-1	TRBJ2-5	-	13	-
TGTGCCAGCAGTTTATGGGCTAGCTCACAAGAGACCCAGTACTTC	CASSLWASSQETQYF	TRBV27	TRBJ2-5	few	15	-
TGCAGTGCCGGGTGGGAGAACTACAATGAGCAGTTCTTC	CSAGWENYNEQFF	TRBV20-1	TRBJ2-1	-	13	-
TGTGCCAGCAGCCCGAGACCAAAAGAAGACTACACCTTC	CASSPRPKEDYTF	TRBV7-2	TRBJ1-2	-	13	-
TGCAGTGCGAGAGGACTAGCGGGGGGGAACACAGATACGCAGTATTTT	CSARGLAGGNTDTQYF	TRBV20-1	TRBJ2-3	many	16	TRBD2
TGTGCCAGCTCAGACCTTAACTATGGCTACACCTTC	CASSDLNYGYTF	TRBV18	TRBJ1-2	many	12	-
TGTGCCAGCAGCTCCGGACAGGGGCCATGGGATGAGCAGTTCTTC	CASSSGQGPWDEQFF	TRBV5-6	TRBJ2-1	few	15	TRBD1
TGTGCCAGCAGCCCCAGGGGGCAAGGTTCACCCCTCCACTTT	CASSPRGQGSPLHF	TRBV11-2	TRBJ1-6	-	14	TRBD1
TGTGCCAGCAGCTACGGACAGGGACGTCAGCCCCAGCATTTT	CASSYGQGRQPQHF	TRBV7-9	TRBJ1-5	many	14	TRBD1
TGTGCCAGCAGTTACTCGTCGACCTACAATGAGCAGTTCTTC	CASSYSSTYNEQFF	TRBV6-5	TRBJ2-1	-	14	-
TGTGCCAGCATTCTTGAACGGACAGGGAGCACAGATACGCAGTATTTT	CASILERTGSTDTQYF	TRBV2	TRBJ2-3	many	16	TRBD1